Listed below are T cell receptor beta chains from one sample, sequenced in a study of monozygotic twins with inflammatory bowel disease. Using the 5' RACE reads, TCRdb records one entry per CDR3 protein without DNA. The record lists some 150,000 distinct CDR3 sequences, of which the ten most abundant hold 2.4%. The sequenced material came from blood. The receptors shown here come from a human donor with ulcerative colitis or Crohn's disease, or a healthy co-twin of an affected twin (not recorded which). The CDR3 runs from the conserved cysteine through the conserved F or W.

V gene: TRBV29-1; J gene: TRBJ2-1; CDR3 protein: CSVSGTNLHNEQFF
V gene: TRBV12-3/TRBV12-4; J gene: TRBJ2-5; CDR3 protein: CASSPLQKETQYF
V gene: TRBV7-2; J gene: TRBJ2-7; CDR3 protein: CASSLGRGPIYEQYF
V gene: TRBV27; J gene: TRBJ2-6; CDR3 protein: CASRPGGSGANVLTF
V gene: TRBV20-1; J gene: TRBJ1-1; CDR3 protein: CSARNTRGSTEAFF
V gene: TRBV7-9; J gene: TRBJ2-1; CDR3 protein: CASSLALASGNEQFF
V gene: TRBV5-6; J gene: TRBJ2-7; CDR3 protein: CASSSEGASYEQYF
V gene: TRBV27; J gene: TRBJ1-2; CDR3 protein: CASSLGGWPYGYTF
V gene: TRBV12-3/TRBV12-4; J gene: TRBJ2-3; CDR3 protein: CASSYHRESTDTQYF
V gene: TRBV5-1; J gene: TRBJ2-1; CDR3 protein: CASSLAGTSGYNEQFF
V gene: TRBV27; J gene: TRBJ2-3; CDR3 protein: CASSRNTGTGLTDTQYF
V gene: TRBV18; J gene: TRBJ2-7; CDR3 protein: CASSPSAAGAAEQYF
V gene: TRBV27; J gene: TRBJ1-1; CDR3 protein: CASRPQGGTEAFF
V gene: TRBV6-1; J gene: TRBJ1-2; CDR3 protein: CASSALFQANYGYTF
V gene: TRBV19; J gene: TRBJ2-3; CDR3 protein: CASSIVTETDTQYF
V gene: TRBV27; J gene: TRBJ1-1; CDR3 protein: CASSPGQGSGHTEAFF
V gene: TRBV6-5; J gene: TRBJ1-2; CDR3 protein: CASSSVREGGYTF
V gene: TRBV20-1; J gene: TRBJ1-1; CDR3 protein: CSTTGTANTEAFF
V gene: TRBV19; J gene: TRBJ2-1; CDR3 protein: CASSTSGLAGVRISNEQFF
V gene: TRBV7-2; J gene: TRBJ2-3; CDR3 protein: CASSSRGSGRDTDTQYF
V gene: TRBV7-2; J gene: TRBJ2-1; CDR3 protein: CASSLERGNEQFF
V gene: TRBV5-5; J gene: TRBJ1-4; CDR3 protein: CASSRDNRDEKLFF
V gene: TRBV28; J gene: TRBJ2-7; CDR3 protein: CASTRDTYEQYF
V gene: TRBV28; J gene: TRBJ2-1; CDR3 protein: CASRRGGFDNEQFF
V gene: TRBV7-3; J gene: TRBJ2-1; CDR3 protein: CASSPLAGGPYNEQFF
V gene: TRBV6-2/TRBV6-3; J gene: TRBJ1-1; CDR3 protein: CASSLPRGYTEAFF
V gene: TRBV9; J gene: TRBJ2-5; CDR3 protein: CASSIGTAQETQYF
V gene: TRBV7-2; J gene: TRBJ1-5; CDR3 protein: CASSPAFGRQQPQHF
V gene: TRBV14; J gene: TRBJ1-2; CDR3 protein: CASSQVRDASGYTF
V gene: TRBV4-1; J gene: TRBJ2-7; CDR3 protein: CASSAPGTSESYEQYF
V gene: TRBV4-2; J gene: TRBJ1-2; CDR3 protein: CASSQDPRASYGYTF
V gene: TRBV19; J gene: TRBJ2-5; CDR3 protein: CASSFGTEETQYF
V gene: TRBV5-1; J gene: TRBJ2-3; CDR3 protein: CASRVGGTGDTQYF
V gene: TRBV12-3/TRBV12-4; J gene: TRBJ1-1; CDR3 protein: CASSISGGYTEAFF
V gene: TRBV20-1; J gene: TRBJ2-1; CDR3 protein: CSARVLLGDTSSYNEQFF
V gene: TRBV25-1; J gene: TRBJ1-4; CDR3 protein: CASTSGPHDEKLFF
V gene: TRBV6-6; J gene: TRBJ1-1; CDR3 protein: CASSRGLAEAFF
V gene: TRBV18; J gene: TRBJ1-1; CDR3 protein: CASSPGLGDTEAFF